This TCR beta chain was found in a study of T-cell reconstitution after alpha-beta-depleted transplantation in children. The length of the CDR3 is 15 residues. This clonotype has a handful of counts. Relative to the germline gene, one junction end is altered; a read error may explain this. The authors prepared the TCRbeta library with unique molecular identifiers. TCRdb passed the PCR reads through MiXCR, listing each CDR3 protein once. The sample contains about a million distinct CDR3 sequences, around 30% of which appear only once. The gene calls are TRBV12-3 or TRBV12-4 and TRBJ2-2, with TRBD1 matching over 7 bases. The source material was PBMCs, mostly from graft donor cells, sampled 360 days after TCRalphabeta/CD19-depleted stem cell transplant. This TCR was sampled from a boy under three years old who had a stem cell transplant for SCID, so the T cells may come from the graft donor. DNA for the CDR3: TGTGCCAGCAGTTTAGGACGCAGGGGGAACACCGGGGAGCTGTTT. This gives the protein CASSLGRRGNTGELF.